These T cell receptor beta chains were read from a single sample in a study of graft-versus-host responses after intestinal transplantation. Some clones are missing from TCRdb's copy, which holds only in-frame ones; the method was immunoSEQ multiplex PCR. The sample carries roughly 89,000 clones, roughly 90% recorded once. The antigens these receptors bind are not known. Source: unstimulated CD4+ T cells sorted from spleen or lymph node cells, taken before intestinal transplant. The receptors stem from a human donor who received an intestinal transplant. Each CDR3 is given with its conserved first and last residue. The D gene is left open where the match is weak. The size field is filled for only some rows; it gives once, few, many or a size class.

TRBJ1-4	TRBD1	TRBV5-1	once	TGCGCCAGCAGCGGGACAGAGTACAATGAAAAACTGTTTTTT	CASSGTEYNEKLFF
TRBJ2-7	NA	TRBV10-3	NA	TGTGCCATCAGTGAGTCGGCAGCTACTATGTTGTGGCAGTACTTC	CAISESAATMLWQYF
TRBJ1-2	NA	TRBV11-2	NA	TGTGCCAGCAGCTACCGGGGGGGCGACGGCTACACCTTC	CASSYRGGDGYTF
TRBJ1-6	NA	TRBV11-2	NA	TGTGCCAGCAGCTTAAGCGACCCCAGTAGGGGTTCACCCCTCCACTTT	CASSLSDPSRGSPLHF
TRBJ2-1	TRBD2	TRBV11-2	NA	TGTGCCAGCAGCCCGAGACTAGCGGGAAGGGGGAATGAGCAGTTCTTC	CASSPRLAGRGNEQFF
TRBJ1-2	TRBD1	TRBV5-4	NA	TGTGCCAGCAGCTTGGCCTGGACAGGGAAGGATATCTATGGCTACACCTTC	CASSLAWTGKDIYGYTF
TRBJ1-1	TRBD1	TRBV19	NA	TGTGCCAGTAGTTCTGGGACAGCCAACACTGAAGCTTTCTTT	CASSSGTANTEAFF
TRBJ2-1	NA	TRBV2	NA	TGTGCCAGCAGTGATCTGACTCCCAATTACAATGAGCAGTTCTTC	CASSDLTPNYNEQFF
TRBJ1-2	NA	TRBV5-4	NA	TGTGCCAGCAGCACCCGCAGGGTCGGGAACTATGGCTACACCTTC	CASSTRRVGNYGYTF
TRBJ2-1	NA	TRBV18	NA	TGTGCCAGCTCACCTAGCGGCATAAATGAGCAGTTCTTC	CASSPSGINEQFF